This is a list of T cell receptor beta chains from one sample in a study of cytomegalovirus exposure and HLA in healthy donors. Clones were read by immunoSEQ multiplex PCR, and TCRdb kept only the in-frame ones, dropping some. The repertoire table contains some 75,000 clones. Sequenced sample: PBMCs. The receptors shown here come from a man between 35 and 55 years old in good health and CMV-seronegative. Each CDR3 is given with its conserved first and last residue. The D gene is left open where the match is weak.

V gene	D gene	J gene	CDR3 protein	CDR3 DNA
TRBV6-5	.	TRBJ1-1	CASSYIQRADTEAFF	TGTGCCAGCAGTTATATACAGAGGGCAGACACTGAAGCTTTCTTT
TRBV28	.	TRBJ1-4	CASSLVTVGEKLFF	TGTGCCAGCAGTTTAGTTACAGTGGGCGAAAAACTGTTTTTT
TRBV19	.	TRBJ2-7	CASSIVVTGEQYF	TGTGCCAGTAGTATAGTTGTTACGGGGGAGCAGTACTTC
TRBV28	.	TRBJ1-1	CASSPHGPMNTEAFF	TGTGCCAGCAGCCCGCATGGGCCCATGAACACTGAAGCTTTCTTT
TRBV5-1	TRBD1	TRBJ2-7	CASRSGTGSYEQYF	TGCGCCAGCAGATCCGGGACAGGGTCGTACGAGCAGTACTTC
TRBV18	.	TRBJ2-7	CASSPEVKLEQYF	TGTGCCAGCTCACCCGAGGTCAAGCTCGAGCAGTACTTC
TRBV6-5	TRBD1	TRBJ2-7	CASTLRGAGGYEQYF	TGTGCCAGCACCCTCCGGGGCGCAGGGGGCTACGAGCAGTACTTC
TRBV14	.	TRBJ2-7	CASSQDEGEQYF	TGTGCCAGCAGCCAAGACGAGGGCGAGCAGTACTTC
TRBV12-5	TRBD2	TRBJ2-7	CASGRGTSGSYEQYF	TGTGCTAGTGGGAGGGGGACTAGCGGATCCTACGAGCAGTACTTC
TRBV5-1	.	TRBJ1-2	CASSVGHNTNYGYTF	TGCGCCAGCAGCGTCGGACACAATACTAACTATGGCTACACCTTC
TRBV29-1	TRBD1	TRBJ1-4	CSFQTGTNEKLFF	TGCAGCTTCCAGACAGGGACTAATGAAAAACTGTTTTTT
TRBV5-6	.	TRBJ2-7	CASSSLWPYEQYF	TGTGCCAGCAGCTCCCTCTGGCCCTACGAGCAGTACTTC
TRBV19	.	TRBJ1-2	CAPAVRQVKVYTF	TGTGCCCCAGCGGTTCGACAGGTGAAGGTCTACACCTTC
TRBV2	.	TRBJ1-1	CASSSRYRGSMNTEAFF	TGTGCCAGCAGCTCTCGATATCGGGGGTCGATGAACACTGAAGCTTTCTTT
TRBV29-1	TRBD1	TRBJ2-7	CSVGGQSRGMRYEQYF	TGCAGCGTTGGGGGACAGTCCCGTGGGATGAGATACGAGCAGTACTTC
TRBV29-1	TRBD2	TRBJ2-3	CSVSFGRGATDTQYF	TGCAGCGTTAGTTTCGGGAGGGGGGCGACAGATACGCAGTATTTT
TRBV5-6	.	TRBJ1-3	CASRAQGPTLGGNTIYF	TGTGCCAGCAGGGCACAGGGCCCAACTCTCGGTGGAAACACCATATATTTT
TRBV19	.	TRBJ1-1	CASSIQGNTEAFF	TGTGCCAGTAGTATACAGGGGAACACTGAAGCTTTCTTT
TRBV11-2	.	TRBJ2-7	CASSDSYEQYF	TGTGCCAGCAGCGACAGCTACGAGCAGTACTTC
TRBV11-2	TRBD1	TRBJ2-7	CASSLGQGTYEQYF	TGTGCCAGCAGCTTGGGACAGGGTACCTACGAGCAGTACTTC
TRBV5-4	.	TRBJ1-1	CASSLAGGMNTEAFF	TGTGCCAGCAGCTTGGCTGGCGGGATGAACACTGAAGCTTTCTTT
TRBV10-1	.	TRBJ2-5	CASSEPGVGETQYF	TGCGCCAGCAGTGAACCGGGAGTAGGAGAGACCCAGTACTTC
TRBV5-6	.	TRBJ1-4	CASSYESYNEKLFF	TGTGCCAGCAGCTATGAGAGTTATAATGAAAAACTGTTTTTT
TRBV28	.	TRBJ2-1	CATSGTSVNEQFF	TGTGCCACCTCAGGGACAAGCGTCAATGAGCAGTTCTTC
TRBV10-1	TRBD1	TRBJ1-4	CASSRDRDTNEKLFF	TGCGCCAGCAGTCGAGACAGGGATACTAATGAAAAACTGTTTTTT
TRBV15	.	TRBJ2-2	CATSRKSIVMNTGELFF	TGTGCCACCAGCAGAAAGTCTATCGTAATGAACACCGGGGAGCTGTTTTTT
TRBV6-5	.	TRBJ1-4	CASSYLPGQGDEKLFF	TGTGCCAGCAGTTACCTTCCGGGACAAGGTGATGAAAAACTGTTTTTT
TRBV5-4	TRBD1	TRBJ2-7	CASSAKKGDRGHEQYF	TGTGCCAGCAGCGCCAAAAAGGGGGACAGGGGCCACGAGCAGTACTTC
TRBV7-9	TRBD2	TRBJ2-1	CASSLGQGTSGVNEQFF	TGTGCCAGCAGCTTAGGGCAAGGGACTAGCGGGGTAAATGAGCAGTTCTTC
TRBV5-6	TRBD1	TRBJ1-1	CASSLWDRDTEAFF	TGTGCCAGCAGCTTGTGGGACAGGGATACTGAAGCTTTCTTT
TRBV19	.	TRBJ1-2	CASSMGNRALFGYTF	TGTGCCAGTAGTATGGGGAACAGGGCCCTTTTTGGCTACACCTTC
TRBV2	.	TRBJ2-7	CASSYPSYEQYF	TGTGCCAGCAGCTACCCCTCCTACGAGCAGTACTTC
TRBV7-8	.	TRBJ2-5	CASSGSGKETQYF	TGTGCCAGCAGCGGGTCAGGGAAAGAGACCCAGTACTTC
TRBV9	TRBD2	TRBJ2-7	CASSVGPAGGAFYEQYF	TGTGCCAGCAGCGTAGGACCGGCGGGGGGGGCCTTCTACGAGCAGTACTTC
TRBV12-5	TRBD1	TRBJ1-1	CASGRTGTNTEAFF	TGTGCTAGTGGGCGGACAGGGACGAACACTGAAGCTTTCTTT
TRBV7-8	.	TRBJ1-2	CASSPTNRGGYGYTF	TGTGCTAGCAGCCCTACGAATCGGGGGGGATATGGCTACACCTTC
TRBV11-2	.	TRBJ1-1	CASALIMNTEAFF	TGTGCCAGCGCTCTAATCATGAACACTGAAGCTTTCTTT
TRBV5-1	.	TRBJ1-1	CASSAESNTEAFF	TGCGCCAGCAGCGCCGAGTCGAACACTGAAGCTTTCTTT
TRBV13	TRBD1	TRBJ2-5	CASSSNLRDRDQETQYF	TGTGCCAGCAGCTCGAACCTCCGGGACAGGGACCAAGAGACCCAGTACTTC
TRBV10-3	.	TRBJ2-3	CAISGYSAGWGTDTQYF	TGTGCCATCAGTGGCTACTCCGCAGGGTGGGGCACAGATACGCAGTATTTT
TRBV5-1	TRBD2	TRBJ2-7	CASSLERTSGLSEQYF	TGCGCCAGCAGCTTGGAAAGGACTAGCGGTTTATCCGAGCAGTACTTC
TRBV30	.	TRBJ1-1	CAWSVGGNTEAFF	TGTGCCTGGAGTGTGGGGGGGAACACTGAAGCTTTCTTT
TRBV7-2	.	TRBJ2-3	CASRALGLSDTQYF	TGTGCCAGCAGAGCCCTAGGCTTATCAGATACGCAGTATTTT
TRBV2	.	TRBJ1-1	CASTSERDTEAFF	TGTGCCAGCACTTCCGAACGGGACACTGAAGCTTTCTTT
TRBV6-1	.	TRBJ1-1	CASSVGFGGASEAFF	TGTGCCAGCAGTGTCGGCTTCGGAGGGGCGTCTGAAGCTTTCTTT
TRBV5-1	TRBD1	TRBJ2-5	CASSLYGTGEETQYF	TGCGCCAGCAGCTTGTACGGGACAGGGGAAGAGACCCAGTACTTC